The text below deals with one TCR beta chain. This clonotype was seen many times. The antigen it binds to is not known. Base quality data are lacking; no much larger clone is found one base away. The data were taken from a study of identical twins (dated by TCRdb to 2016 to 2017). For the study in its entirety: To test whether fetal clonotypes persist, this study deep-sequenced TCR alpha and beta repertoires from monozygotic twins, from unrelated adults of various ages, and from cord blood. To rule out contamination, replicate twin experiments were performed at different times with different library preparation protocols.

Summary of the overall study and its limitations: Because the same donors could not be followed over many years, conclusions were based on cross-sectional statistical analysis. In monozygotic twins, recombination models systematically underestimated out-of-frame TCR alpha sharing, but the models matched the sharing seen between unrelated individuals. Invariant T cells such as MAIT and iNKT could partly confound zero-insertion analyses, though diverse VJ usage argued against this for most clonotypes. Abundant cord blood beta clonotypes carried fewer insertions; young adult naive repertoires showed a weaker similar trend, while memory repertoires showed none. Compared with coincidental sharing between unrelated individuals, out-of-frame TCR alpha sequences shared between twins showed an excess of sequences with low generation probability. In beta out-of-frame sequences, excess twin sharing was weaker, because having fewer shared sequences lowered the signal-to-noise ratio.

Every donor was a healthy Caucasian. The twin cohort comprised three pairs of female monozygotic twins, all aged roughly 18 to 29 years. Positive isolation kits from Invitrogen were used to isolate the CD4+ and CD8+ T cell populations. Library preparation used 5' RACE. The listed sequencing device is Illumina HiSeq 2000. A universal primer binding site was added through template switching, and the final cDNA carried a unique molecular identifier so that TCR cDNA molecules could be counted accurately. Specific primers in the conserved constant-segment region were used to synthesize first-strand cDNA for TCR alpha and beta chains. To control for contamination, every cDNA library was double barcoded, receiving both a SMART-Mk sample barcode and Illumina barcodes. TruSeq adapter sequences along with Illumina sample barcodes were introduced in two successive PCR steps. Sequencing of the TCR alpha and beta cDNA libraries was done on the Illumina HiSeq platform using custom primers. Per the authors' processing: Raw reads were processed with MiGEC to extract unique molecular identifiers, and MiXCR was used to determine CDR3 positions. Recombination models were inferred per individual with the repgenHMM and IGoR tools using an EM algorithm. The analysis of shared clonotypes was done with the tcR package in R, with sharing normalized by the product of cloneset sizes. Out-of-frame nonproductive sequences were analyzed to study raw recombination free of thymic and clonal selection effects. TCRdb itself trimmed the public reads at Q25 with fastp, ran MiXCR and retained productive beta chains. Every entry covers one CDR3 protein and lists the most common genes and DNA from its rows. In this record, the V and J calls reflect TCRdb's handling and not the investigators' own analysis. The sample table records about 490,000 distinct CDR3 sequences; roughly 15% of these occur just once. The ten largest account for roughly 0.43% of the sample.

A further study also used this sample, focusing on yellow fever vaccine responses in identical twins. The second study, in turn, reports: According to the authors, in identical twins the way T cells responded to vaccination appeared partly convergent and partly personalized. The study precisely tracked vaccine-responding T cell clones in identical twins.

The TCR sequence derives from a woman between 18 and 29 years old in good health. The sequencing sample was made of CD4+ T cells sorted from blood.

CDR3 sequence: CASSLSAQFF. In nucleotide form, the sequence is TGTGCCAGCAGCCTCTCGGCGCAGTTCTTC. The chain is assembled from TRBV12-3 or TRBV12-4 and TRBJ2-1, with the D gene too uncertain to name. The CDR3 goes from the cysteine to the phenylalanine over 10 residues. The sequence is cut down to CDR3 DNA, 30 bases in frame from base 1. The trim is 6 bases for V and 12 bases for J, with a gap of 9 bases between the germline ends.